These 10 T cell receptor beta chains came from one sample sequenced in a study of cytomegalovirus exposure and HLA in healthy donors. PCR amplification relied on 60 Vbeta primers (plus 13 Jbeta primers). TCRdb keeps only in-frame clones here, not all; method: immunoSEQ multiplex PCR. This table holds 140,000 or so clones, roughly 80% found once. The sequenced material came from PBMCs. The receptors originated from a man aged 35 to 55 in good health and CMV-seronegative.

The chain is built from TRBV5-1 and TRBJ2-7; 9 bases align to TRBD1. Trimming took 3 bases from V and 7 from J; bases not matched to a gene: 5. The CDR3 extends over 13 amino acids. Germline lookup yields CDR1 SGHRS and CDR2 YFSETQ. The CDR3 nucleotides are TGCGCCAGCAGCTGGGACAGGGCGTGGGAGCAGTACTTC. Translated, it gives CASSWDRAWEQYF.

The rearrangement joins TRBV27 to TRBJ2-7; D is unresolved. The V gene's germline CDR1 is MNHEY and CDR2 SMNVEV (reference sequence). The CDR3 is 16 residues long. V dropped 1 base and J dropped 4 bases, with 17 bases sitting between them. The CDR3 is CASSLLGSQPPYEQYF. The CDR3, as DNA: TGTGCCAGCAGTTTATTGGGCTCCCAGCCTCCTTACGAGCAGTACTTC.

The chain joins TRBV29-1 to TRBJ2-7; tentatively, D is TRBD1 (5 bases). Germline CDR1 SQVTM, CDR2 ANQGSEA. The CDR3 length is 13 residues. The ends were cut back, 6 bases at V and 1 base at J, with 13 bases in the middle. CDR3 protein: CSVYDSFSYEQYF. The DNA of the CDR3 is TGCAGCGTATACGACAGTTTTTCCTACGAGCAGTACTTC.

This clone has just a few counts. V and J are TRBV6-5 and TRBJ1-1; the match to TRBD1 covers 7 bases. The CDR3 sequence is 14 residues long. The trim removed 7 bases at V and 2 bases at J, leaving 7 bases unmatched. Germline CDR1 reads MNHEY; CDR2 reads SVGAGI. CDR3 sequence: CASTPTGPNTEAFF. As DNA, the CDR3 is TGTGCCAGCACCCCGACAGGGCCAAACACTGAAGCTTTCTTT.

The V and J genes are TRBV11-1 and TRBJ1-6; D is unclear. CDR1 is SGHAT and CDR2 is FQDESV in the germline V gene (reference sequence). This CDR3 is built from 12 residues. V lost 5 bases to trimming and J lost 10 bases, with 9 bases between them. For the CDR3, the DNA is TGTGCCAGCAGCCTCAGAGGGTCACCCCTCCACTTT. Translating it yields CASSLRGSPLHF.

The chain carries TRBV5-3 and TRBJ1-3; no reliable D call. TRBV5-3 falls under the ORF class, with uncertain function. Deletions cut 1 base from V and 0 bases from J, with 8 bases between. CDR3 length: 15 residues. The chain's CDR3 is CARSLSSISGNTIYF. The CDR3 DNA reads TGTGCCAGAAGCTTGTCGTCTATCTCTGGAAACACCATATATTTT.

The rearrangement uses TRBV2 and TRBJ2-2, with D unresolved. The CDR3 is made up of 14 amino acids. V lost 4 bases to trimming and J lost 1 base, with 7 bases between them. Germline assignment: CDR1 SNHLY and CDR2 FYNNEI. For the CDR3, the DNA is TGTGCCAGCAGTGGTCTTAGGAACACCGGGGAGCTGTTTTTT. Amino acids: CASSGLRNTGELFF. Together with reference TRBV2 and TRBJ2-2, the CDR3 gives the full variable domain: EPEVTQTPSHQVTQMGQEVILRCVPISNHLYFYWYRQILGQKVEFLVSFYNNEISEKSEIFDDQFSVERPDGSNFTLKIRSTKLEDSAMYFCASSGLRNTGELFFGEGSRLTVL.

The genes are TRBV18 and TRBJ1-1; perhaps TRBD1 as D (6 bases). Germline V gene lookup returns CDR1 KGHSH and CDR2 LQKENI. The CDR3 spans 12 residues. Trimming stripped 9 bases from V and 2 bases from J, with 10 bases between. CDR3 protein: CASTGLNTEAFF. For the CDR3, the DNA is TGTGCCAGTACAGGGCTCAACACTGAAGCTTTCTTT.

This rearrangement joins TRBV11-2 to TRBJ2-7, with D perhaps TRBD1 (7 bases). Germline values: CDR1 SGHAT, CDR2 FQNNGV. The CDR3 runs to 19 residues. Trimming stripped 0 bases from V and 3 bases from J, with 24 bases between. The CDR3 DNA follows: TGTGCCAGCAGCTTAGATGGGGCACGCGGGACAGTCCCTTTCTACGAGCAGTACTTC. Residues: CASSLDGARGTVPFYEQYF.

The CDR3 protein is CASSADWAGEQYF. Written as DNA, the CDR3 is TGTGCCAGCAGCGCGGACTGGGCTGGCGAGCAGTACTTC. The chain recombines TRBV11-2 with TRBJ2-7, with D maybe TRBD2 (5 bases). Germline V CDR1 and CDR2: SGHAT, FQNNGV. The CDR3 consists of 13 residues. V shed 5 bases and J shed 6 bases, with 14 bases lying between them.